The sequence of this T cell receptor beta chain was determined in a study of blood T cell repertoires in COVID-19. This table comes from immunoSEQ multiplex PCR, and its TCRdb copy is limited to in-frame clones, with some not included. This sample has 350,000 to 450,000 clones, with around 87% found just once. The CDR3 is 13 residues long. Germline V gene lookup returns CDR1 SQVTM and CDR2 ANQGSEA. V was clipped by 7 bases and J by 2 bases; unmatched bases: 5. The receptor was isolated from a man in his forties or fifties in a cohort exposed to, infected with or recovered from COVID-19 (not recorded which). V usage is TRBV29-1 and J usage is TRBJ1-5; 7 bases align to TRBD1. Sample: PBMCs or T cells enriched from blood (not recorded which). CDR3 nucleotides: TGCAGCGCCGGGACAGCCCGCAATCAGCCCCAGCATTTT. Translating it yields CSAGTARNQPQHF.